The 23 T cell receptor beta chains given below trace back to one sample, sequenced in a study of T cell responses to AZD1222 COVID-19 vaccine. Profiled with immunoSEQ multiplex PCR; TCRdb holds only in-frame clones, not every one. The sample consists of more than 150,000 clones, approximately 92% of them appearing once. This sample comprised peripheral blood, obtained on day 0 of AZD1222 vaccination. The receptors were sampled from an adult in good health.

The rearrangement uses TRBV19 and TRBJ1-1; D ambiguous. Trimming shortened V by 3 bases and J by 6 bases, and 8 bases separated the two germline ends. The CDR3 consists of 12 residues. Germline values: CDR1 LNHDA, CDR2 SQIVND (reference sequence). CDR3 bases: TGTGCCAGTAGTATCGGGCGGCCTGAAGCTTTCTTT. Protein sequence: CASSIGRPEAFF.

This chain links TRBV6-6 with TRBJ1-5; D ambiguous. Trimming removed 6 bases from V and 4 bases from J, with 7 bases in between. The V gene's germline CDR1 is MNHNY and CDR2 SVGAGI (reference sequence). The CDR3 spans 12 residues. CDR3 amino acids: CASRNSNQPQHF. The CDR3 bases are TGTGCCAGCAGGAACTCGAATCAGCCCCAGCATTTT.

V is TRBV5-8 and J is TRBJ1-5; the D is unclear. This CDR3 is built from 13 residues. Germline CDR1 is SGHTS and CDR2 is YDEGEE. V gave up 5 bases and J gave up 9 bases, with 15 bases separating them. This CDR3 reads CASSYWVEGPQHF. CDR3 DNA: TGTGCCAGCAGTTATTGGGTGGAGGGGCCCCAGCATTTT.

The chain combines TRBV7-8 with TRBJ2-6; D gene uncertain. V was cut by 4 bases and J by 2 bases, with 9 bases left in between. CDR1 and CDR2 (germline): SGHVS, FQNEAQ. This CDR3 has 15 residues. The CDR3 DNA reads as TGTGCCAGCAGCTCTAGGTCCGCTGGGGCCAACGTCCTGACTTTC. This codes for CASSSRSAGANVLTF.

The chain uses TRBV2 and TRBJ1-1; D not certain. Germline V gene sequence: CDR1 SNHLY, CDR2 FYNNEI. The CDR3 runs to 14 residues. V was clipped by 5 bases and J by 1 base, with 11 bases between them. The DNA for the CDR3 is TGTGCCAGCAGTACCCTGACAACGAACACTGAAGCTTTCTTT. Amino acids: CASSTLTTNTEAFF.

V gene TRBV27 combines with J gene TRBJ1-1; D is undetermined. V was trimmed by 5 bases and J by 0 bases, leaving 10 bases between them. The CDR3 length is 14 residues. Germline V lookup: CDR1 MNHEY, CDR2 SMNVEV (reference sequence). CDR3 region: CASSPRAMNTEAFF. CDR3 in DNA: TGTGCCAGCAGTCCACGGGCCATGAACACTGAAGCTTTCTTT.

This chain joins TRBV29-1 and TRBJ1-1; weak D call: TRBD1 (6 bases). The CDR3 is made up of 13 amino acids. V lost 3 bases, J lost 3 bases, and 11 bases lay in between. Germline V gene lookup returns CDR1 SQVTM and CDR2 ANQGSEA. The CDR3 reads CSVDGGPYTEAFF. CDR3 coding DNA: TGCAGCGTTGATGGGGGGCCTTACACTGAAGCTTTCTTT. Looking up the rest from reference TRBV29-1 and TRBJ1-1 gives the full variable domain: SAVISQKPSRDICQRGTSLTIQCQVDSQVTMMFWYRQQPGQSLTLIATANQGSEATYESGFVIDKFPISRPNLTFSTLTVSNMSPEDSSIYLCSVDGGPYTEAFFGQGTRLTVV.

This chain connects TRBV4-3 to TRBJ2-5, with 9 bases lining up with TRBD2. V lost 1 base to trimming and J lost 4 bases; unmatched junction nucleotides: 4. This CDR3 contains 15 residues. Germline values: CDR1 LGHNA, CDR2 YSLEER. Here the CDR3 reads CASSQGLLAGETQYF. The CDR3 DNA sequence: TGCGCCAGCAGCCAAGGTTTACTAGCGGGAGAGACCCAGTACTTC.

This chain joins TRBV4-1 and TRBJ1-2, with D maybe TRBD1 (6 bases). The germline gives CDR1 MGHRA, CDR2 YSYEKL. The CDR3 length is 16 residues. V was cut by 0 bases and J by 10 bases, with 21 bases left in between. CDR3 in DNA: TGCGCCAGCAGCCAAGAGACCCCGGGGGCAAAATCAACCTACACCTTC. Translation: CASSQETPGAKSTYTF.

The chain is built from TRBV5-1 and TRBJ2-2, with no clear D. The V and J ends lost 1 base and 0 bases respectively, with 7 bases between them. Germline CDR1 and CDR2: SGHRS and YFSETQ. The CDR3 has 15 amino acids. CDR3 bases: TGCGCCAGCAGCTTGCCTCACGCGAACACCGGGGAGCTGTTTTTT. It specifies CASSLPHANTGELFF.

V gene TRBV27 combines with J gene TRBJ1-1; the D is unclear. V was trimmed by 4 bases and J by 3 bases, leaving 9 bases between them. The germline V gene encodes CDR1 MNHEY and CDR2 SMNVEV (reference sequence). The CDR3 extends over 13 amino acids. CDR3 DNA: TGTGCCAGCAGTTATTCCCGCCACACTGAAGCTTTCTTT. It is translated as CASSYSRHTEAFF.

This clone was recorded only once. This chain connects TRBV18 to TRBJ2-1; TRBD1 or TRBD2 may be the D gene (5 bases each). The length of the CDR3 is 14 residues. Trimming took 3 bases from V and 10 from J, leaving 16 bases between them. Germline loops: CDR1 KGHSH, CDR2 LQKENI. The CDR3 sequence: CASSPVRGASEQFF. The CDR3 nucleotides read TGTGCCAGCTCACCGGTACGAGGGGCTTCAGAGCAGTTCTTC.

The chain employs TRBV28 and TRBJ2-5; D is tentatively TRBD1 or TRBD2 (6 bases each). The germline CDR1 and CDR2 sequences are MDHEN and SYDVKM. The CDR3 consists of 15 residues. With 7 bases removed from V and 4 bases from J, the gap between germline ends came to 19 bases. The CDR3 DNA is TGTGCCAGCATGTATCGCAGGGGAGGTAGAGAGACCCAGTACTTC. Encoded protein: CASMYRRGGRETQYF.

This chain links TRBV20-1 with TRBJ2-1; D gene ambiguous. The CDR3 runs 15 residues. The germline V gene encodes CDR1 DFQATT and CDR2 SNEGSKA (reference sequence). V dropped 3 bases and J dropped 5 bases, with 17 bases sitting between them. The CDR3 sequence: CSASGPSGPNNEQFF. In DNA, the CDR3 is TGCAGTGCTAGTGGGCCGTCCGGCCCTAACAATGAGCAGTTCTTC.

The chain is built from TRBV27 and TRBJ2-4, with a weak D call TRBD1 (6 bases). The V end was cut by 4 bases, the J end by 6 bases, with 13 bases between. The CDR3 totals 14 residues. Germline V gives CDR1 MNHEY, CDR2 SMNVEV (reference sequence). The CDR3 sequence is CASSSRGRRNIQYF. The CDR3 DNA reads TGTGCCAGCAGTTCCAGGGGACGACGAAACATTCAGTACTTC.

The rearrangement uses TRBV7-6 and TRBJ2-2; 7 bases line up with TRBD1. The germline CDR1 and CDR2 sequences are SGHVS and FNYEAQ. There are 16 residues in the CDR3. With 4 bases clipped from V and 5 bases from J, the junction kept 10 bases outside the gene matches. The CDR3 region is CASSWIPGTETGELFF. The DNA of the CDR3 is TGTGCCAGCAGCTGGATCCCCGGGACAGAGACCGGGGAGCTGTTTTTT.

This chain joins TRBV3-1 (or the pseudogene TRBV3-2) and TRBJ1-2; no reliable D call. Germline V gene data show CDR1 as LGHDT and CDR2 as YNNKEL (reference sequence). The ends were cut back, 0 bases at V and 1 base at J, with 6 bases in the middle. CDR3 length: 14 amino acids. CDR3 residues: CASSQDTGNYGYTF. In DNA, the CDR3 is TGTGCCAGCAGCCAAGATACGGGTAACTATGGCTACACCTTC.

The V gene is TRBV4-3, the J gene TRBJ2-6; possible D gene TRBD2, 5 bases. Germline-derived CDR1 and CDR2 are LGHNA and YSLEER. V gave up 0 bases and J gave up 0 bases, with 9 bases separating them. The CDR3 loop spans 17 amino acids. CDR3 bases: TGCGCCAGCAGCCAAGATGCGGGCGACTCTGGGGCCAACGTCCTGACTTTC. It is translated as CASSQDAGDSGANVLTF.

The CDR3 loop reads CASSLSGGNQPQHF. For the CDR3, the DNA is TGTGCCAGCAGTCTCTCTGGCGGGAATCAGCCCCAGCATTTT. This rearrangement joins TRBV2 to TRBJ1-5, with D unclear. Germline V gives CDR1 SNHLY, CDR2 FYNNEI. The CDR3 runs to 14 residues. V gave up 5 bases and J gave up 4 bases, with 12 bases separating them.

This clone occurred a few times. The chain links TRBV5-5 to TRBJ1-2, with TRBD1 as a possible D gene (5 bases). V lost 0 bases to trimming and J lost 7 bases, with 13 bases between them. Germline V gives CDR1 SGHKS, CDR2 YYEKEE (reference sequence). This CDR3 contains 14 residues. CDR3 DNA: TGTGCCAGCAGCTTGGTAGGGCAGGGAGGTGGCTACACCTTC. It codes for CASSLVGQGGGYTF. Full variable domain (outside the CDR3, taken from reference TRBV5-5 and TRBJ1-2): DAGVTQSPTHLIKTRGQQVTLRCSPISGHKSVSWYQQVLGQGPQFIFQYYEKEERGRGNFPDRFSARQFPNYSSELNVNALLLGDSALYLCASSLVGQGGGYTFGSGTRLTVV.

The V and J genes are TRBV7-2 and TRBJ1-2; possibly TRBD1 for D (5 bases). The germline V gene encodes CDR1 SGHTA and CDR2 FQGNSA. V was cut by 4 bases and J by 13 bases, with 22 bases left in between. The CDR3 is 14 residues long. CDR3 protein: CASSSRATSYRGTF. In DNA form, the CDR3 reads TGTGCCAGCAGCTCCCGGGCCACGTCATATAGGGGCACCTTC. Supplemented by reference TRBV7-2 and TRBJ1-2, the full variable domain reads GAGVSQSPSNKVTEKGKDVELRCDPISGHTALYWYRQSLGQGLEFLIYFQGNSAPDKSGLPSDRFSAERTGGSVSTLTIQRTQQEDSAVYLCASSSRATSYRGTFGSGTRLTVV.

The chain uses TRBV18 and TRBJ2-1, with 7 positions matching TRBD1. The germline gives CDR1 KGHSH, CDR2 LQKENI. After removal of 6 bases from V and 4 bases from J, the junction contained 3 bases not matched to a gene. The CDR3 is made up of 13 amino acids. The CDR3 nucleotides are TGTGCCAGCTCCGGGACAGCTTACAATGAGCAGTTCTTC. It yields the protein CASSGTAYNEQFF.

The chain recombines TRBV10-3 with TRBJ2-2; unclear D gene. The length of the CDR3 is 15 residues. The germline CDR1 and CDR2 sequences are ENHRY and SYGVKD. V was shortened by 3 bases and J by 0 bases, with 8 bases between the two germline ends. The CDR3 loop reads CAISDKATNTGELFF. The CDR3 DNA is TGTGCCATCAGTGACAAGGCTACGAACACCGGGGAGCTGTTTTTT.